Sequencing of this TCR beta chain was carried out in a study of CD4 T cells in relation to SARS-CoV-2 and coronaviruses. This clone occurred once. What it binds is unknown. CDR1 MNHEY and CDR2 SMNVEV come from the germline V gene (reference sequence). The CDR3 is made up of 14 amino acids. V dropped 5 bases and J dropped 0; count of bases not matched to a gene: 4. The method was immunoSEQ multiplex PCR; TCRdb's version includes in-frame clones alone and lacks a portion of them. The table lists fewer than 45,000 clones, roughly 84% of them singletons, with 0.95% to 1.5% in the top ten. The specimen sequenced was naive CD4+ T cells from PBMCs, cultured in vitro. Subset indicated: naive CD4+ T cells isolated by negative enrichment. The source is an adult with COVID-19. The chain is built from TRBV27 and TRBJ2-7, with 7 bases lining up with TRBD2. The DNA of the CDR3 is TGTGCCAGCAGTCGAACGGGAGGCTCCTACGAGCAGTACTTC. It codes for CASSRTGGSYEQYF.